What follows are 31 T cell receptor beta chains derived from one specimen sequenced in a study of T cell repertoires in cytomegalovirus infection (dated by TCRdb to about 2019). Sequencing took place on an Illumina HiSeq 1500. TCRdb cleaned the public reads at Q25 with fastp, built clones with MiXCR and kept in-frame beta chains. Records with the same CDR3 protein are collapsed into one entry carrying the most frequent genes and DNA. Recorded for this sample are under 850,000 distinct CDR3 sequences; 35% of them occurred a single time. The ten most abundant clones make up 2.5% to 3.5% of the sample. Sequences were obtained from PBMCs. All receptors come from a human donor in good health (CMV status not recorded). Some clones in this sample may be carry-over from other donors' samples.

This clonotype came up many times. The V call is TRBV7-2, the J call TRBJ1-1; no clear D. Germline V gives CDR1 SGHTA, CDR2 FQGNSA. The length of the CDR3 is 12 residues. V lost 6 bases and J lost 5, with 10 bases in between. The CDR3 loop is CASSIPGTEAFF. CDR3 nucleotides: TGTGCCAGCAGTATTCCGGGGACTGAAGCTTTCTTT.

The CDR3 region is CSARRSGTLYGYTF. CDR3 coding DNA: TGCAGTGCTAGGAGGTCGGGTACCCTCTATGGCTACACCTTC. This chain links TRBV20-1 with TRBJ1-2; D not certain. Germline CDR1 and CDR2: DFQATT and SNEGSKA (reference sequence). The CDR3 length is 14 residues. V dropped 3 bases and J dropped 4 bases, with 15 bases sitting between them.

The CDR3 spells CASSFGGQFMNTEAFF. The CDR3 coding sequence is TGTGCCAGCAGTTTTGGGGGGCAGTTTATGAACACTGAAGCTTTCTTT. The chain couples TRBV28 to TRBJ1-1, with D perhaps matching TRBD1 (6 bases). CDR3 length: 16 amino acids. Germline values: CDR1 MDHEN, CDR2 SYDVKM. V gave up 3 bases and J gave up 0 bases, with 14 bases separating them.

The sample holds a few counts of this clonotype. The rearrangement uses TRBV6-1 and TRBJ2-1; no clear D gene. The germline CDR1 and CDR2 sequences are MNHNS and SASEGT. Trimming removed 4 bases at V and 3 bases at J, with 13 bases between. The CDR3 loop spans 15 amino acids. The chain's CDR3 is CASSGKGVVYNEQFF. CDR3 DNA: TGTGCCAGCAGTGGGAAAGGAGTGGTCTACAATGAGCAGTTCTTC.

This clonotype was recorded a few times. This chain connects TRBV19 to TRBJ2-1; 8 positions agree with TRBD1. The CDR3 consists of 14 residues. CDR1 LNHDA and CDR2 SQIVND come from the germline V gene (reference sequence). J was trimmed by 8 bases and V by 5 bases; bases with no gene match: 8. In nucleotides, the CDR3 is TGTGCCAGTAGTCCAGGACAGGGTGGGGATGAGCAGTTCTTC. It encodes CASSPGQGGDEQFF. The variable domain in full, completed from reference TRBV19 and TRBJ2-1, reads DGGITQSPKYLFRKEGQNVTLSCEQNLNHDAMYWYRQDPGQGLRLIYYSQIVNDFQKGDIAEGYSVSREKKESFPLTVTSAQKNPTAFYLCASSPGQGGDEQFFGPGTRLTVL.

The V call is TRBV15, the J call TRBJ1-5; D is uncertain. The germline V gene has CDR1 LNHNV and CDR2 YYDKDF (reference sequence). The V and J ends lost 0 bases and 4 bases respectively, with 10 bases between them. This CDR3 contains 15 residues. This CDR3 reads CATSRDGWGNQPQHF. As DNA, the CDR3 is TGTGCCACCAGCAGAGATGGATGGGGAAATCAGCCCCAGCATTTT.

This sequence joins TRBV7-2 and TRBJ2-3; D not resolved. The germline gives CDR1 SGHTA, CDR2 FQGNSA. The CDR3 has 13 amino acids. V was trimmed by 2 bases and J by 11 bases, leaving 14 bases between them. The chain's CDR3 is CASSLPRPVGQYF. CDR3 in DNA: TGTGCCAGCAGCTTACCTCGGCCTGTGGGGCAGTATTTT.

Turning to this clonotype: This CDR3 fails to terminate in the conserved phenylalanine or tryptophan, so it likely reflects a read error. The chain uses TRBV19 and TRBJ1-2; D is ambiguous. CDR1 and CDR2 from the germline V gene are LNHDA and SQIVND (reference sequence). Trimming took off 6 bases at V and 8 bases at J, with 16 bases between the two ends. CDR3 length: 13 residues. CDR3 loop: CASSGSNLGGYTL. The CDR3 DNA is TGTGCCAGTAGCGGATCAAACCTGGGAGGCTACACCTTA.

The V call is TRBV4-2, the J call TRBJ2-7; a possible D gene is TRBD2 (6 bases). CDR1 is LGHNA and CDR2 is YNFKEQ in the germline V gene. V was cut by 0 bases and J by 5 bases, with 14 bases left in between. This CDR3 is built from 15 residues. For the CDR3, the DNA is TGTGCCAGCAGCCAAGAGGGTCTTCCGGGAGACGAGCAGTACTTC. Translated: CASSQEGLPGDEQYF.

The rearrangement joins TRBV6-6 to TRBJ1-1; no clear D gene. The germline CDR1 and CDR2 sequences are MNHNY and SVGAGI (reference sequence). V was pared by 1 base and J by 7 bases, with 7 bases between. CDR3 size: 12 residues. The CDR3 sequence: CASSYFGDEAFF. In nucleotides, the CDR3 is TGTGCCAGCAGTTACTTTGGGGATGAAGCTTTCTTT.

The V and J genes are TRBV28 and TRBJ1-1, with a weak D call TRBD1 (6 bases). The CDR3 is 15 residues long. In germline, CDR1 is MDHEN, CDR2 SYDVKM. The V end was cut by 4 bases, the J end by 5 bases, with 17 bases between. The DNA of the CDR3 is TGTGCCAGCAGTTCCCCTACAGGGTGGGGGACTGAAGCTTTCTTT. Translated, it gives CASSSPTGWGTEAFF.

The chain combines TRBV7-6 with TRBJ2-5, with TRBD2 identical over 8 bases. Per the germline V gene, CDR1 is SGHVS and CDR2 is FNYEAQ. This CDR3 spans 13 amino acids. With 4 bases clipped from V and 4 bases from J, the junction kept 2 bases outside the gene matches. This CDR3 reads CASSYRGGETQYF. CDR3 DNA: TGTGCCAGCAGCTATCGGGGGGGAGAGACCCAGTACTTC.

This clonotype was found a few times. A junction end diverges from the germline sequence, so it may reflect a read error. The CDR3 here is CASSLNGGALRDF. The CDR3 nucleotides read TGTGCCAGCAGTTTGAACGGGGGGGCCCTCCGGGACTTC. This chain links TRBV6-2 or TRBV6-3 with TRBJ2-4, with 8 bases matching TRBD2. This CDR3 has 13 residues. Germline CDR1 is MNHEY and CDR2 is SVGEGT.

This clonotype was counted a few times. The CDR3 spells CATRREEGETQYF. DNA for the CDR3: TGTGCCACACGTCGGGAGGAGGGGGAGACCCAGTACTTC. V and J are TRBV28 and TRBJ2-5; 7 bases line up with TRBD2. V lost 10 bases and J lost 5; bases outside the gene matches: 10. The germline V gene has CDR1 MDHEN and CDR2 SYDVKM. The CDR3 is 13 residues long.

The V gene is TRBV11-2, the J gene TRBJ2-5; 11 nucleotides align to TRBD2. V was pared by 6 bases and J by 5 bases, with 5 bases of the junction left unmatched. The V gene's germline CDR1 is SGHAT and CDR2 FQNNGV. This CDR3 region has 14 residues. The CDR3 region is CASRASGRFETQYF. For the CDR3, the DNA is TGTGCCAGCAGAGCTAGCGGGAGGTTCGAGACCCAGTACTTC.

The genes are TRBV28 and TRBJ2-3; 10 bases fit TRBD2. CDR3 length: 19 amino acids. Unmatched junction bases numbered 15, after V lost 5 bases and J lost 1 base. From germline, CDR1 is MDHEN and CDR2 SYDVKM. The CDR3 DNA is TGTGCCAGCAGTCACCCGGGACTAGCGACCCGCGAGGGCACAGATACGCAGTATTTT. Translated: CASSHPGLATREGTDTQYF.

The rearrangement joins TRBV5-1 to TRBJ1-2, with D possibly matching TRBD1 (6 bases). Per germline, CDR1 SGHRS and CDR2 YFSETQ. V lost 0 bases to trimming and J lost 4 bases, with 10 bases between them. This CDR3 has 14 residues. The CDR3: CASSLERGGYGYTF. DNA of the CDR3: TGCGCCAGCAGCTTGGAGAGGGGGGGCTATGGCTACACCTTC.

This chain connects TRBV6-2 or TRBV6-3 to TRBJ2-5; D is possibly TRBD1 or TRBD2 (5 bases each). The V and J ends lost 4 bases and 0 bases respectively, with 12 bases between them. The CDR3 has 15 residues. Germline CDR1 reads MNHEY; CDR2 reads SVGEGT. This CDR3 is CASSSTGTDQETQYF. CDR3 in DNA: TGTGCCAGCAGTTCGACCGGGACGGACCAAGAGACCCAGTACTTC.

The chain joins TRBV20-1 to TRBJ2-7; D unclear. CDR3 length: 12 residues. Germline CDR1 reads DFQATT; CDR2 reads SNEGSKA (reference sequence). Trimming pared 5 bases from V and 0 bases from J, leaving 8 bases between. DNA for the CDR3: TGCAGTGCTGACTCCCGCTCCTACGAGCAGTACTTC. It translates to CSADSRSYEQYF.

This clonotype was detected a few times. This sequence joins TRBV7-9 and TRBJ1-2; 8 bases match TRBD1. Germline assignment: CDR1 SEHNR and CDR2 FQNEAQ (reference sequence). The CDR3 length is 14 residues. Germline trimming cut 0 bases from V and 8 bases from J; bases unmatched to any gene: 5. The CDR3 protein is CASSLAQGARGYTF. DNA of the CDR3: TGTGCCAGCAGCTTAGCGCAGGGGGCGAGAGGCTACACCTTC.

This chain links TRBV4-1 with TRBJ2-1; 7 nucleotides line up with TRBD2. Per the germline V gene, CDR1 is MGHRA and CDR2 is YSYEKL. This CDR3 has 16 amino acids. V was pared by 3 bases and J by 5 bases, with 10 bases of the junction left unmatched. CDR3 in amino acids: CASSHGTGLPDNEQFF. CDR3 nucleotide sequence: TGCGCCAGCAGCCATGGGACGGGACTACCCGACAATGAGCAGTTCTTC.

The V gene is TRBV5-1, the J gene TRBJ1-1; 8 nucleotides line up with TRBD1. Germline CDR1 and CDR2: SGHRS and YFSETQ. The CDR3 extends over 14 amino acids. Unmatched junction bases numbered 7, after V lost 8 bases and J lost 1 base. CDR3: CASRQGSQNTEAFF. The CDR3 DNA reads as TGCGCCAGTAGACAGGGGTCCCAGAACACTGAAGCTTTCTTT. Complete variable domain (other parts from reference TRBV5-1 and TRBJ1-1): KAGVTQTPRYLIKTRGQQVTLSCSPISGHRSVSWYQQTPGQGLQFLFEYFSETQRNKGNFPGRFSGRQFSNSRSEMNVSTLELGDSALYLCASRQGSQNTEAFFGQGTRLTVV.

The chain links TRBV18 to TRBJ1-1; perhaps TRBD1 as D (5 bases). V was cut by 3 bases and J by 7 bases, with 12 bases left in between. The CDR3 consists of 13 residues. The germline CDR1 and CDR2 sequences are KGHSH and LQKENI. CDR3 sequence reads: CASSPWQGLEAFF. For the CDR3, the DNA is TGTGCCAGCTCACCGTGGCAGGGCCTTGAAGCTTTCTTT.

The rearrangement uses TRBV5-1 and TRBJ1-4; 7 bases line up with TRBD1. The CDR3 covers 15 residues. In germline, CDR1 is SGHRS, CDR2 YFSETQ. J lost 5 bases, V lost 4 bases, and 8 bases had no gene match. The CDR3 region has the DNA TGCGCCAGCAGCGTCCGACAGGGAGGGAATGAAAAACTGTTTTTT. Amino acids: CASSVRQGGNEKLFF.

The chain carries TRBV6-5 and TRBJ2-5; 15 bases match TRBD2. Germline V gene data show CDR1 as MNHEY and CDR2 as SVGAGI. This CDR3 comprises 16 residues. Losses at the gene ends were 6 bases for V and 6 bases for J; bases not matched to a gene: 8. The DNA for the CDR3 is TGTGCCAGCAGCCCCGGGACTAGCGGGGGGAAGAAGACCCAGTACTTC. This sequence encodes CASSPGTSGGKKTQYF.

This clonotype showed up just a few times. This may stem from a read error, because a much larger clone lies one nucleotide away. The V call is TRBV7-4, the J call TRBJ2-7, with D unclear. Germline V CDR1 and CDR2: SGHVT, SQSDAQ. The V end was cut by 2 bases, the J end by 6 bases, with 5 bases between. This CDR3 is built from 11 residues. CDR3 in DNA: TGTGCCAGCAGCTTATCGGTCGAGCAGTACTTC. Protein sequence: CASSLSVEQYF.

The V and J genes are TRBV20-1 and TRBJ2-4, with TRBD2 matching over 11 bases. The CDR3 has 15 amino acids. The germline V gene encodes CDR1 DFQATT and CDR2 SNEGSKA (reference sequence). CDR3 nucleotides: TGCAGCGCAAGCGGGACTAGCGGCGCCAAAAACATTCAGTACTTC. Translation gives CSASGTSGAKNIQYF.

The chain carries TRBV6-1 and TRBJ2-7; the D call may be TRBD1 or TRBD2 (6 bases each). V lost 7 bases, J lost 2 bases, and 12 bases lay in between. Germline-derived CDR1 and CDR2 are MNHNS and SASEGT. The CDR3 consists of 13 residues. The CDR3 region has the DNA TGTGCCAGCATGGGGGGCGGTGCCTACGAGCAGTACTTC. Amino acids: CASMGGGAYEQYF.

About this clonotype: This may stem from a read error, because a much larger clone lies one nucleotide away. The rearrangement links TRBV6-2 or TRBV6-3 to TRBJ1-1; a weak D match, TRBD1 (5 bases). The length of the CDR3 is 17 residues. The V gene's germline CDR1 is MNHEY and CDR2 SVGEGT. Trimming removed 5 bases at V and 4 bases at J, with 23 bases between. The chain's CDR3 is CASSPLGASSLSTEAFF. In nucleotides, the CDR3 is TGTGCCAGCAGTCCCCTCGGGGCCTCGAGCCTGAGCACTGAAGCTTTCTTT.

The V gene is TRBV7-9, the J gene TRBJ2-5; maybe TRBD2 (7 bases). The ends were cut back, 7 bases at V and 3 bases at J, with 15 bases in the middle. Looked up from germline, CDR1 is SEHNR and CDR2 is FQNEAQ (reference sequence). The length of the CDR3 is 14 residues. CDR3 nucleotide sequence: TGTGCCAGCACCAAGGGGGGGTTCGAAGAGACCCAGTACTTC. It translates to CASTKGGFEETQYF. Supplemented by reference TRBV7-9 and TRBJ2-5, the full variable domain reads DTGVSQNPRHKITKRGQNVTFRCDPISEHNRLYWYRQTLGQGPEFLTYFQNEAQLEKSRLLSDRFSAERPKGSFSTLEIQRTEQGDSAMYLCASTKGGFEETQYFGPGTRLLVL.

The chain joins TRBV19 to TRBJ1-5; D is unresolved. Germline CDR1 is LNHDA and CDR2 is SQIVND (reference sequence). V lost 4 bases and J 7 bases, leaving 11 bases between the germline ends. There are 13 residues in the CDR3. This CDR3 reads CASSTWAGQPQHF. CDR3 nucleotide sequence: TGTGCCAGTAGTACCTGGGCGGGCCAGCCCCAGCATTTT.